A single T cell receptor beta chain is shown here with its context. Its antigen remains unknown. This entry is derived from a study of CD8 T cells in ankylosing spondylitis. Study outcomes and limitations: Disease-associated clones were reportedly significantly overrepresented in matched ankylosing spondylitis synovial fluid. A motif in TCR beta, a set of roughly eight highly homologous variants, appeared characteristic of ankylosing spondylitis blood. Certain motif variants had earlier been reported in reactive arthritis synovial fluid and blood.

Researchers built TCR beta libraries using quantitative 5'-RACE with molecular barcodes. TCRdb independently ran MiXCR on the 5' RACE reads; one entry per CDR3 protein. Of approximately 250,000 distinct CDR3 sequences in the sample, more than 25% are singletons; the top ten hold 3.5% to 4.5%. The CDR3 is made up of 18 amino acids. J gave up 3 bases and V 4 bases, and 11 bases lay outside the gene matches. CDR1 ENHRY and CDR2 SYGVKD come from the germline V gene. The TCR comes from a male donor with ankylosing spondylitis or in good health (not recorded which). This chain joins TRBV10-3 and TRBJ1-3, with 11 bases fitting TRBD1. The material sequenced was blood, either unsorted or a sorted T cell fraction (not recorded which). For the CDR3, the DNA is TGTGCCATCAGTGCATCAACCGGGACAGGGGGAAGTGGAAACACCATATATTTT. Protein sequence: CAISASTGTGGSGNTIYF.